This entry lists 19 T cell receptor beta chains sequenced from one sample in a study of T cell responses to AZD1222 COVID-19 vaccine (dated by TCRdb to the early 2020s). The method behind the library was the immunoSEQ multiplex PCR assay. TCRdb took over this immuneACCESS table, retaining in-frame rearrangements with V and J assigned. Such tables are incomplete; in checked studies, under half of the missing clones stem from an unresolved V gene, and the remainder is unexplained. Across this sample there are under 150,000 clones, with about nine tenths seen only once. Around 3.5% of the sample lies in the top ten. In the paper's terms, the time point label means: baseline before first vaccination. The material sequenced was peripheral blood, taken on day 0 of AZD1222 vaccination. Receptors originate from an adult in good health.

Written as DNA, the CDR3 is TGCAGCGTTGGGCAGGGCTCTGGCTACACCTTC. Translated, it gives CSVGQGSGYTF. The rearrangement joins TRBV29-1 to TRBJ1-2; weak D call: TRBD1 (5 bases). In germline, CDR1 is SQVTM, CDR2 ANQGSEA. V was trimmed by 4 bases and J by 7 bases, leaving 10 bases between them. The length of the CDR3 is 11 residues.

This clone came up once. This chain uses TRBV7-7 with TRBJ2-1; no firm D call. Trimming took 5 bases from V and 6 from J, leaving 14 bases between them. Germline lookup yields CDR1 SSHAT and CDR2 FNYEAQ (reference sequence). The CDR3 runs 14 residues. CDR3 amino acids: CASSPMAGFNEQFF. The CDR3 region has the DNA TGTGCCAGCAGCCCCATGGCTGGCTTCAATGAGCAGTTCTTC.

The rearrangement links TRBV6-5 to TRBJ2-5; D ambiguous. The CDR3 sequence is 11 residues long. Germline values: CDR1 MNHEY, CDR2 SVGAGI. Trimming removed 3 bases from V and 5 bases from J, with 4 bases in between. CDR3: CASSYLETQYF. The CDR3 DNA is TGTGCCAGCAGTTATCTCGAGACCCAGTACTTC.

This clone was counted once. This CDR3 is CASSYSMTSGGGTQETQYF. The CDR3 bases are TGTGCCAGCAGTTACTCGATGACTAGCGGGGGTGGAACACAAGAGACCCAGTACTTC. The chain employs TRBV6-2 or TRBV6-3 and TRBJ2-5; 12 nucleotides match TRBD2. Trimming removed 0 bases from V and 2 bases from J; junction bases left unmatched: 10. The germline CDR1 and CDR2 sequences are MNHEY and SVGEGT. The CDR3 is 19 amino acids.

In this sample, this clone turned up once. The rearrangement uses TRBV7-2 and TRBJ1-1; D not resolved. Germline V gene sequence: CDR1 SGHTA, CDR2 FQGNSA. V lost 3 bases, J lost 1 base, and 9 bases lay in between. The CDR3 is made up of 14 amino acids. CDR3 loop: CASSLNLPNTEAFF. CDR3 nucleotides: TGTGCCAGCAGCTTGAACCTACCGAACACTGAAGCTTTCTTT. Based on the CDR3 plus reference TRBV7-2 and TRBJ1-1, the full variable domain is GAGVSQSPSNKVTEKGKDVELRCDPISGHTALYWYRQSLGQGLEFLIYFQGNSAPDKSGLPSDRFSAERTGGSVSTLTIQRTQQEDSAVYLCASSLNLPNTEAFFGQGTRLTVV.

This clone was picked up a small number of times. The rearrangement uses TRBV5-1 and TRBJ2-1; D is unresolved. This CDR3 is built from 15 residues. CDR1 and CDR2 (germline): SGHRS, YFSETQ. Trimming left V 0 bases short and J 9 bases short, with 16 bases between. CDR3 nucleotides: TGCGCCAGCAGCTTGGAATCTAGTGGATCCAGTGAGCAGTTCTTC. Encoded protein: CASSLESSGSSEQFF.

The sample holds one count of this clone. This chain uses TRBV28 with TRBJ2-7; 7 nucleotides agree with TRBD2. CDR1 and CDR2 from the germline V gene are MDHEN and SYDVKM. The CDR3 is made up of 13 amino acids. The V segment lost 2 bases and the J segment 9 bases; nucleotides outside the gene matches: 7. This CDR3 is CASSLVGGHRQYF. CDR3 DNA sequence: TGTGCCAGCAGTTTAGTGGGAGGGCACCGGCAGTACTTC.

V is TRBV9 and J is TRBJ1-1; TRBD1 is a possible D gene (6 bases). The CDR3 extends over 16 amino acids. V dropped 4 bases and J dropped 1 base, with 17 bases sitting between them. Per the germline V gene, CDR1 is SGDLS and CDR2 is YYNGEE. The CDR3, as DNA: TGTGCCAGCAGCACGAACAGGGAGAGTAGGAACACTGAAGCTTTCTTT. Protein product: CASSTNRESRNTEAFF.

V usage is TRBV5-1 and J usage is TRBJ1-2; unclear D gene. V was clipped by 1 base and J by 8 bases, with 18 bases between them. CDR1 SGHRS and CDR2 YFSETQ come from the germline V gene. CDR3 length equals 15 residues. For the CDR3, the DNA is TGCGCCAGCAGCTTGAACGCAAGGGAAGTGGGGGGCTACACCTTC. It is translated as CASSLNAREVGGYTF.

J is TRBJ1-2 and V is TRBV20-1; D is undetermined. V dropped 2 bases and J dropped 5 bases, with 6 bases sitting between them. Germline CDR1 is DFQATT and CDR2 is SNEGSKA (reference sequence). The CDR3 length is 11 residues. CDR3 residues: CSARWRYGYTF. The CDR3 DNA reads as TGCAGTGCTAGATGGCGTTATGGCTACACCTTC.

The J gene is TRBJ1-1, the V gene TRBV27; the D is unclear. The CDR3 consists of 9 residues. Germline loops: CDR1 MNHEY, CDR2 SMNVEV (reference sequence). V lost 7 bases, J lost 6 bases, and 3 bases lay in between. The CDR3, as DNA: TGTGCCAGCATCTCTGAAGCTTTCTTT. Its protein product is CASISEAFF.

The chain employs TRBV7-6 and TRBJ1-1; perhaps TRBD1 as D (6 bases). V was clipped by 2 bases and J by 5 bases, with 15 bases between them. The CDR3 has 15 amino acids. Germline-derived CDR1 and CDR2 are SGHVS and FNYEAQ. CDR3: CASSLRQAGVTEAFF. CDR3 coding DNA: TGTGCCAGCAGCTTAAGACAGGCCGGGGTGACTGAAGCTTTCTTT.

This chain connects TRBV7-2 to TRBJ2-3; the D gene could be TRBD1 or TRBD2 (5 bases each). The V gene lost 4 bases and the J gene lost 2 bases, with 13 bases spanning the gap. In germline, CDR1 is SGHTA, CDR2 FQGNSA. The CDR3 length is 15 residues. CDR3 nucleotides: TGTGCCAGCAGCTCCGGGGACCCCTTCACAGATACGCAGTATTTT. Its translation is CASSSGDPFTDTQYF.

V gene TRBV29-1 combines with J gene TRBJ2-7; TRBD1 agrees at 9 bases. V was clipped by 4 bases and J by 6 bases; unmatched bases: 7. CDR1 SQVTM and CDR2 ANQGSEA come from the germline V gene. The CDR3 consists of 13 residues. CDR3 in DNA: TGCAGCGTTGGTTTACAGGGGGCGGGCGAGCAGTACTTC. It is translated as CSVGLQGAGEQYF.

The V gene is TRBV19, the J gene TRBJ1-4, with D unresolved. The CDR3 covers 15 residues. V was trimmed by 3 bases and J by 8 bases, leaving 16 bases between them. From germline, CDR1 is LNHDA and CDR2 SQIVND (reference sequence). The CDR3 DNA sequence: TGTGCCAGTAGTATTGCTGGCGAACGGAACGAAAAACTGTTTTTT. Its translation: CASSIAGERNEKLFF.

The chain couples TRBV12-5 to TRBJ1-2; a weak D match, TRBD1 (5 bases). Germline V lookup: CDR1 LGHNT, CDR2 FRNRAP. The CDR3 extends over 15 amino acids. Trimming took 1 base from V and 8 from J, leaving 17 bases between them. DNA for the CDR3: TGTGCTAGTGGTTTGGCGCCGGGACTCATGGAAGGCTACACCTTC. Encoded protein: CASGLAPGLMEGYTF.

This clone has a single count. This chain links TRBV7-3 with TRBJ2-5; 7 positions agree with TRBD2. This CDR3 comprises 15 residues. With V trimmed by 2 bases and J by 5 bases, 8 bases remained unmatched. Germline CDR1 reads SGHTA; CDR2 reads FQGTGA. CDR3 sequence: CASSLFGRGGETQYF. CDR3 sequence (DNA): TGTGCCAGCAGCTTATTCGGACGGGGAGGGGAGACCCAGTACTTC.

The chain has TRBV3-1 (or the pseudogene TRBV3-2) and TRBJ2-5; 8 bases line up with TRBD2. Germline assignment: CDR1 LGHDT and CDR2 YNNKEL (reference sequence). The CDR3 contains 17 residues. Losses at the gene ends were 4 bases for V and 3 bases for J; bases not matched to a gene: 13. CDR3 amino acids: CASSPARPGLGEETQYF. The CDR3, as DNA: TGTGCCAGCAGCCCCGCCCGTCCGGGACTAGGGGAAGAGACCCAGTACTTC.

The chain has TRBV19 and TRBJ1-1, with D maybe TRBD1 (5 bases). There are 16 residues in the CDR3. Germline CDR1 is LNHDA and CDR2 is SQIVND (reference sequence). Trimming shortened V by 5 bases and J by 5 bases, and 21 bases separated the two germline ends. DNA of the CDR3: TGTGCCAGTAGTCCCGTTCCTACAGGTTCACGGACTGAAGCTTTCTTT. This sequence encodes CASSPVPTGSRTEAFF.